This T cell receptor beta chain was documented in a study of T cells after yellow fever vaccination. Study-wide findings and caveats: Primary-vaccination clones mostly resurfaced post-booster (96% CD4, 75% to 90% CD8). Clonotype sharing between CD4 and CD8 compartments was small.

Template switching by 5'RACE produced TCR cDNA, adding a universal primer site and UMIs. Each CDR3 protein gets one entry after TCRdb re-called the 5' RACE reads with MiXCR. The profile shows some 670,000 distinct CDR3 sequences, about 12% of them singletons. The CDR3 has 13 amino acids. V gave up 1 base and J gave up 11 bases, with 11 bases separating them. CDR1 is KGHDR and CDR2 is SFDVKD in the germline V gene. This clonotype has just a few counts. Its antigen is unidentified. The sample consisted of PBMCs, taken on the day of the yellow fever booster vaccination. The clonotype was recovered from a man aged 25-45 years who received the YFV17D yellow fever vaccine. The chain uses TRBV24-1 and TRBJ2-1; D remains unclear. The DNA of the CDR3 is TGTGCCACCAGTGATTTTGAAGAACCCAAGCAGTTCTTC. Protein: CATSDFEEPKQFF.